The T cell receptor (beta chain) described here comes from a study of T-cell memory formation after mild COVID-19. Looking at the study overall: TCR clusters were mostly donor specific.

The TCR alpha and TCR beta cDNA libraries, bearing sample barcodes and UMIs, were generated by 5'RACE using constant-segment primers. TCRdb ran MiXCR on the 5' RACE reads and lists one entry per CDR3 protein. This table holds around 420,000 distinct CDR3 sequences, approximately 25% found once. Germline CDR1 reads WSHSY; CDR2 reads SAAADI. Trimming cost V 10 bases and J 10 bases, with 14 bases left between them. CDR3 length equals 11 residues. This TCR came from an adult woman who had mild COVID-19 (a few samples of this study predate the infection). Cell type and time point are not known. The sample was PBMCs or a T cell subset sorted from them (not recorded which). The rearrangement links TRBV10-2 to TRBJ2-1, with D perhaps TRBD1 (5 bases). The chain's CDR3 is CAMGPPEEQFF. Written as DNA, the CDR3 is TGCGCCATGGGGCCCCCAGAGGAGCAGTTCTTC.